The present TCR beta chain was sequenced within a study of cytomegalovirus exposure and HLA in healthy donors. CDR1 and CDR2 from the germline V gene are SEHNR and FQNEAQ (reference sequence). The CDR3 runs to 14 residues. With 4 bases removed from V and 4 bases from J, the gap between germline ends came to 10 bases. The PCR made use of 60 Vbeta and 13 Jbeta primers. Only in-frame clones appear in the TCRdb table, and some are missing; sequencing was by immunoSEQ multiplex PCR. Altogether fewer than 45,000 clones are present, around two thirds being singletons, with the ten largest covering about 3.2%.

The sample was PBMCs. The V call is TRBV7-9, the J call TRBJ2-2, with a possible D match to TRBD2 (6 bases). This receptor was identified in a woman between 25 and 40 years old in good health and CMV-seronegative. The CDR3 is CASSYWRGTGELFF. CDR3 bases: TGTGCCAGCAGCTATTGGCGGGGCACCGGGGAGCTGTTTTTT.